The T cell receptor (beta chain) under discussion was sequenced for a study of T-cell memory formation after mild COVID-19. This CDR3 comprises 12 residues. The germline CDR1 and CDR2 sequences are SQVTM and ANQGSEA. Trimming took 3 bases from V and 4 from J, leaving 7 bases between them. From 5'RACE with constant-segment primers came TCR alpha and TCR beta cDNA libraries that carried sample barcodes and UMIs. TCRdb re-analysed the 5' RACE reads in MiXCR, keeping a single row per CDR3 protein. The repertoire holds 300,000 to 400,000 distinct CDR3 sequences, with roughly 21% as singletons. General study findings and limits: The main location of contracting CD4+ clones was CM and EM, and that of contracting CD8+ clones was EMRA.

This clonotype was detected a few times. The antigen is unknown. V gene TRBV29-1 combines with J gene TRBJ2-1; the D is unclear. The TCR sequence derives from an adult woman who had mild COVID-19 (a few samples of this study predate the infection). Cell type and time point are not known. Input material: PBMCs or a T cell subset sorted from them (not recorded which). The CDR3 nucleotides are TGCAGCGTTGAGAAGCTGTACAATGAGCAGTTCTTC. This gives the protein CSVEKLYNEQFF.